This entry lists 24 T cell receptor beta chains sequenced from one sample in a study of T cell responses to AZD1222 COVID-19 vaccine. TCRdb's copy holds only in-frame clones and misses some; the assay was immunoSEQ multiplex PCR. The data hold around 200,000 clones, with 94% observed a single time. The material was peripheral blood, obtained 28 days after the second AZD1222 dose. The receptors were sampled from an adult who received the AZD1222 COVID-19 vaccine.

The DNA for the CDR3 is TGCGCCAGCAGCTTGGTGCCTGGGACGGGAGATACGCAGTATTTT. As protein: CASSLVPGTGDTQYF. The chain couples TRBV5-1 to TRBJ2-3; D tentatively reads TRBD1 or TRBD2 (5 bases each). The CDR3 has 15 residues. CDR1 is SGHRS and CDR2 is YFSETQ in the germline V gene. V shed 0 bases and J shed 5 bases, with 13 bases lying between them. Looking up the rest from reference TRBV5-1 and TRBJ2-3 gives the full variable domain: KAGVTQTPRYLIKTRGQQVTLSCSPISGHRSVSWYQQTPGQGLQFLFEYFSETQRNKGNFPGRFSGRQFSNSRSEMNVSTLELGDSALYLCASSLVPGTGDTQYFGPGTRLTVL.

This clone has only one observation. This chain joins TRBV6-5 and TRBJ1-2, with D unresolved. Trimming took 7 bases from V and 4 from J, leaving 13 bases between them. The CDR3 spans 13 residues. Per the germline V gene, CDR1 is MNHEY and CDR2 is SVGAGI. CDR3 amino acids: CASTAGTLYGYTF. The CDR3 DNA reads as TGTGCCAGCACAGCAGGAACCCTCTATGGCTACACCTTC.

This sequence joins TRBV7-9 and TRBJ2-7; 11 bases agree with TRBD2. V dropped 4 bases and J dropped 2; count of bases not matched to a gene: 4. The length of the CDR3 is 15 residues. CDR1 is SEHNR, CDR2 FQNEAQ, per germline (reference sequence). The CDR3 region has the DNA TGTGCCAGCAGCTGGGGGACTAGCGGAGCCTACGAGCAGTACTTC. It is translated as CASSWGTSGAYEQYF.

The chain links TRBV4-3 to TRBJ2-3; 7 nucleotides agree with TRBD1. Germline V lookup: CDR1 LGHNA, CDR2 YSLEER. The V and J ends lost 0 bases and 6 bases, in that order; junction bases with no gene match: 6. The CDR3 is made up of 15 amino acids. This chain's CDR3 is CASSQERQGVDTQYF. In nucleotides, the CDR3 is TGCGCCAGCAGCCAAGAACGGCAGGGGGTGGATACGCAGTATTTT.

The chain employs TRBV6-4 and TRBJ2-2; the match to TRBD1 covers 7 bases. This CDR3 region has 15 residues. The ends lost 3 bases at V and 2 bases at J; junction bases unmatched: 3. Germline CDR1 reads MRHNA; CDR2 reads SNTAGT. The CDR3 is CASSEDRDNTGELFF. In DNA, the CDR3 is TGTGCCAGCAGTGAAGACAGGGACAACACCGGGGAGCTGTTTTTT.

CDR3: CASSPGVGYTF. CDR3 bases: TGTGCCAGCAGCCCTGGGGTGGGCTACACCTTC. V is TRBV9 and J is TRBJ1-2, with unresolved D. The V gene lost 4 bases and the J gene lost 8 bases, with 9 bases spanning the gap. The CDR3 contains 11 residues. Germline V gene data show CDR1 as SGDLS and CDR2 as YYNGEE.

The chain is built from TRBV24-1 and TRBJ1-5, with a tentative D call TRBD1 (5 bases). Trimming took off 4 bases at V and 3 bases at J, with 15 bases between the two ends. The CDR3 length is 16 residues. Germline V gene lookup returns CDR1 KGHDR and CDR2 SFDVKD. CDR3 in amino acids: CATSEGSRTNNQPQHF. The CDR3 nucleotides read TGTGCCACCAGTGAGGGTTCTCGGACAAACAATCAGCCCCAGCATTTT.

The genes are TRBV7-9 and TRBJ1-1, with D perhaps matching TRBD1 (6 bases). V was cut by 0 bases and J by 0 bases, with 8 bases left in between. Germline V CDR1 and CDR2: SEHNR, FQNEAQ (reference sequence). The CDR3 spans 15 residues. The chain's CDR3 is CASSLAGDMNTEAFF. DNA for the CDR3: TGTGCCAGCAGCTTAGCGGGGGACATGAACACTGAAGCTTTCTTT.

The chain combines TRBV7-9 with TRBJ1-2; possibly TRBD1 for D (6 bases). CDR3 length: 15 residues. Trimming shortened V by 5 bases and J by 0 bases, and 13 bases separated the two germline ends. The germline V gene has CDR1 SEHNR and CDR2 FQNEAQ (reference sequence). The CDR3 sequence is CASSPGAIPNYGYTF. For the CDR3, the DNA is TGTGCCAGCAGCCCGGGGGCCATTCCTAACTATGGCTACACCTTC.

The chain has TRBV7-2 and TRBJ2-1, with 7 bases matching TRBD2. This CDR3 is built from 15 residues. V lost 6 bases and J lost 6; bases outside the gene matches: 11. Germline V CDR1 and CDR2: SGHTA, FQGNSA. The CDR3 DNA reads as TGTGCCAGCAGAGACGCATGGGGGGGTTCCAATGAGCAGTTCTTC. It specifies CASRDAWGGSNEQFF.

This chain joins TRBV11-3 and TRBJ1-1, with 7 bases lining up with TRBD1. The CDR3 is 12 amino acids. V was pared by 3 bases and J by 12 bases, with 7 bases of the junction left unmatched. Per germline, CDR1 SGHNT and CDR2 YENEEA. CDR3 sequence: CASSLETGRSFF. For the CDR3, the DNA is TGTGCCAGCAGCTTGGAGACAGGGCGATCTTTCTTT. Full variable domain (outside the CDR3, taken from reference TRBV11-3 and TRBJ1-1): EAGVVQSPRYKIIEKKQPVAFWCNPISGHNTLYWYLQNLGQGPELLIRYENEEAVDDSQLPKDRFSAERLKGVDSTLKIQPAELGDSAVYLCASSLETGRSFFGQGTRLTVV.

On this clone itself: A read error may produce the germline difference seen at one junction end. The rearrangement joins TRBV7-7 to TRBJ2-3, with a tentative D call TRBD2 (6 bases). Germline values: CDR1 SSHAT, CDR2 FNYEAQ (reference sequence). CDR3 length equals 21 residues. This CDR3 is CASSYPPNPWRGPMRGDTQYF. The CDR3, as DNA: TGTGCTAGCAGCTACCCCCCCAACCCGTGGAGGGGCCCCATGAGGGGAGATACGCAGTATTTT.

This clone was seen only a few times. The rearrangement joins TRBV9 to TRBJ2-7; D unclear. There are 11 residues in the CDR3. Germline CDR1 reads SGDLS; CDR2 reads YYNGEE. DNA for the CDR3: TGTGCGAAGGGTCCCTCCTACGAGCAGTACTTC. It translates to CAKGPSYEQYF.

V usage is TRBV6-2 or TRBV6-3 and J usage is TRBJ2-1; no reliable D call. V shed 6 bases and J shed 5 bases, with 5 bases lying between them. In germline, CDR1 is MNHEY, CDR2 SVGEGT. The CDR3 loop spans 11 amino acids. CDR3 protein: CASSAHNEQFF. The CDR3 DNA follows: TGTGCCAGCAGCGCTCACAATGAGCAGTTCTTC.

The J gene is TRBJ1-1, the V gene TRBV5-7; 7 bases map to TRBD1. TRBV5-7 has ORF status, its function being uncertain. V dropped 1 base and J dropped 0; count of bases not matched to a gene: 12. CDR3 length: 18 residues. CDR3 loop: CASSLCQGDPYMNTEAFF. The CDR3 nucleotides read TGTGCCAGCAGCTTGTGTCAGGGGGACCCATACATGAACACTGAAGCTTTCTTT.

This rearrangement joins TRBV24-1 to TRBJ2-7; D possibly corresponds to TRBD1 (7 bases). Germline CDR1 is KGHDR and CDR2 is SFDVKD. V lost 2 bases to trimming and J lost 7 bases, with 14 bases between them. This CDR3 has 14 amino acids. CDR3 region: CATSDSDRAGEQYF. CDR3 DNA sequence: TGTGCCACCAGTGATTCCGACAGGGCGGGGGAGCAGTACTTC.

This clone was counted once. V and J are TRBV6-5 and TRBJ2-3; TRBD1 might be the D (6 bases). This CDR3 is 16 amino acids long. Trimming took off 1 base at V and 3 bases at J, with 14 bases between the two ends. Germline assignment: CDR1 MNHEY and CDR2 SVGAGI. The CDR3 coding sequence is TGTGCCAGCAGTTACTTAACAGGGTTGGGGACAGATACGCAGTATTTT. Translated: CASSYLTGLGTDTQYF.

The V call is TRBV6-1, the J call TRBJ1-5, with no clear D. From germline, CDR1 is MNHNS and CDR2 SASEGT. CDR3 length: 13 amino acids. V was cut by 1 base and J by 5 bases, with 6 bases left in between. The CDR3 loop reads CASSEVNDQPQHF. For the CDR3, the DNA is TGTGCCAGCAGTGAAGTTAATGATCAGCCCCAGCATTTT.

The chain couples TRBV19 to TRBJ1-2; tentative D call: TRBD1 (5 bases). Germline assignment: CDR1 LNHDA and CDR2 SQIVND (reference sequence). The CDR3 is 15 residues long. The V end was cut by 2 bases, the J end by 5 bases, with 15 bases between. The CDR3 protein is CASSIMTAHRYGYTF. DNA for the CDR3: TGTGCCAGTAGTATAATGACAGCCCACCGATATGGCTACACCTTC.

The count of this clone is one. The chain couples TRBV7-8 to TRBJ2-1; 13 bases map to TRBD2. The trim removed 5 bases at V and 3 bases at J, leaving 10 bases unmatched. The CDR3 contains 18 residues. Germline-derived CDR1 and CDR2 are SGHVS and FQNEAQ. This CDR3 is CASSREPGTSGIYNEQFF. The CDR3 DNA follows: TGTGCCAGCAGCCGAGAGCCCGGGACTAGCGGGATCTACAATGAGCAGTTCTTC.

The chain carries TRBV3-1 (or the pseudogene TRBV3-2) and TRBJ2-6; 7 bases are shared with TRBD2. J gave up 3 bases and V 6 bases, and 8 bases lay outside the gene matches. CDR1 and CDR2 from the germline V gene are LGHDT and YNNKEL (reference sequence). The CDR3 extends over 16 amino acids. CDR3 bases: TGTGCCAGCAGTCTAGCGAGGGACTATGGGGCCAACGTCCTGACTTTC. Its protein is CASSLARDYGANVLTF.

The CDR3 DNA sequence: TGTGCCAGCAGCCAAGGAGGGGCCCCAGGGGTTGAAAAACTGTTTTTT. This sequence encodes CASSQGGAPGVEKLFF. The chain combines TRBV3-1 (or the pseudogene TRBV3-2) with TRBJ1-4; D perhaps matches TRBD1 (6 bases). Germline-derived CDR1 and CDR2 are LGHDT and YNNKEL (reference sequence). V was pared by 1 base and J by 7 bases, with 16 bases between. This CDR3 comprises 16 residues.

The rearrangement joins TRBV29-1 to TRBJ2-3, with 7 bases aligning to TRBD2. Germline V gives CDR1 SQVTM, CDR2 ANQGSEA. The CDR3 runs to 16 residues. Trimming removed 1 base from V and 2 bases from J; junction bases left unmatched: 9. CDR3 sequence reads: CSVEGGLAGYTDTQYF. In DNA form, the CDR3 reads TGCAGCGTTGAAGGGGGTTTAGCGGGTTACACAGATACGCAGTATTTT.

This rearrangement joins TRBV2 to TRBJ2-5; 7 bases match TRBD1. With V trimmed by 0 bases and J by 4 bases, 2 bases remained unmatched. This CDR3 comprises 14 residues. Germline CDR1 SNHLY, CDR2 FYNNEI. Here the CDR3 DNA reads TGTGCCAGCAGTGAAGCGACAGGGCCAGAGACCCAGTACTTC. Residues: CASSEATGPETQYF.